This T cell receptor beta chain was found in a study of cytomegalovirus exposure and HLA in healthy donors. The table came from immunoSEQ multiplex PCR; TCRdb's copy has only in-frame clones and leaves some out. The repertoire includes around 200,000 clones, around 80% of them detected once, and less than 1.5% sits in the top ten. The donors formed part of the roughly 120-subject validation cohort, distinct from the roughly 640-subject first cohort. Trimming took 2 bases from V and 2 from J; bases not matched to a gene: 7. The CDR3 totals 16 residues. Germline lookup yields CDR1 SGHDN and CDR2 FVKESK. Worth noting for this clone: Its antigen is unidentified.

Points from the study as a whole: The investigators catalogued some 160 TCR beta chains as cytomegalovirus-associated. According to a later analysis, TCR clusters from the first cohort tended to co-occur in the 100 to 150 validation repertoires.

The receptor was isolated from a woman in her 30s in good health and CMV-seronegative. The rearrangement links TRBV14 to TRBJ2-7, with 9 bases aligning to TRBD2. Source material: PBMCs. The CDR3 DNA is TGTGCCAGCAGCCAAAACAGCGGGGGGAGAACCTACGAGCAGTACTTC. This translates into CASSQNSGGRTYEQYF.